These 27 T cell receptor beta chains share one sample of origin, sequenced in a study of blood T cell repertoires in COVID-19. TCRdb's table, derived via immunoSEQ multiplex PCR, lists solely in-frame clones and lacks some. The sample yields 140,000 or so clones, about 80% seen once. Material for sequencing was peripheral blood. Source of these receptors: a human donor in a cohort sampled during active COVID-19.

This clone was found once. This chain joins TRBV6-5 and TRBJ2-7; D may be TRBD1 (5 bases). V gave up 7 bases and J gave up 2 bases, with 18 bases separating them. The CDR3 consists of 15 residues. Germline values: CDR1 MNHEY, CDR2 SVGAGI. The CDR3 protein is CASTRGVADTYEQYF. DNA of the CDR3: TGTGCCAGCACCCGTGGGGTGGCGGACACCTACGAGCAGTACTTC.

This clone was seen a few times. This rearrangement joins TRBV7-9 to TRBJ2-5; D not certain. The length of the CDR3 is 13 residues. Germline V gene sequence: CDR1 SEHNR, CDR2 FQNEAQ (reference sequence). Trimming left V 7 bases short and J 5 bases short, with 14 bases between. The CDR3: CASTISGVETQYF. In DNA, the CDR3 is TGTGCCAGCACCATAAGTGGAGTCGAGACCCAGTACTTC.

The rearrangement uses TRBV11-2 and TRBJ1-1; 11 nucleotides agree with TRBD1. The V gene's germline CDR1 is SGHAT and CDR2 FQNNGV. With 3 bases clipped from V and 5 bases from J, the junction kept 5 bases outside the gene matches. This CDR3 has 15 amino acids. This CDR3 is CASSLGQGGTTEAFF. CDR3 bases: TGTGCCAGCAGCTTGGGACAGGGGGGAACAACTGAAGCTTTCTTT.

This chain links TRBV10-1 with TRBJ2-5; 9 bases line up with TRBD1. The V and J ends lost 5 bases and 6 bases, in that order; junction bases with no gene match: 4. This CDR3 contains 13 residues. From germline, CDR1 is WNHNN and CDR2 SYGVQD (reference sequence). The CDR3 is CASSRDRAKTQYF. CDR3 in DNA: TGCGCCAGCAGTCGGGACAGGGCCAAGACCCAGTACTTC.

J is TRBJ1-1 and V is TRBV5-5, with TRBD1 as a possible D gene (6 bases). The CDR3 has 17 amino acids. In germline, CDR1 is SGHKS, CDR2 YYEKEE (reference sequence). Trimming cost V 4 bases and J 5 bases, with 24 bases left between them. DNA of the CDR3: TGTGCCAGCAGCGGACTCAGGGGATGGAATTCCGGTACTGAAGCTTTCTTT. Its protein product is CASSGLRGWNSGTEAFF.

V usage is TRBV24-1 and J usage is TRBJ2-7; a weak D match, TRBD1 (6 bases). Germline assignment: CDR1 KGHDR and CDR2 SFDVKD. V dropped 3 bases and J dropped 5 bases, with 22 bases sitting between them. This CDR3 comprises 17 residues. The CDR3 DNA sequence: TGTGCCACCAGTGATGTTCCTTGGGGGCCACCAGAACACGAGCAGTACTTC. As protein: CATSDVPWGPPEHEQYF.

The chain uses TRBV6-2 or TRBV6-3 and TRBJ2-3, with TRBD2 identical over 8 bases. This CDR3 is 19 amino acids long. Per the germline V gene, CDR1 is MNHEY and CDR2 is SVGEGT. V lost 2 bases, J lost 3 bases, and 16 bases stayed unmatched. CDR3: CASSYDEEEPGGKTDTQYF. The CDR3 DNA reads as TGTGCCAGCAGTTACGATGAAGAGGAACCGGGGGGGAAGACAGATACGCAGTATTTT.

The chain couples TRBV5-1 to TRBJ2-3; 11 nucleotides line up with TRBD1. This CDR3 is 15 amino acids long. The germline V gene encodes CDR1 SGHRS and CDR2 YFSETQ. Losses at the gene ends were 4 bases for V and 3 bases for J; bases not matched to a gene: 4. CDR3 region: CASSQGQGVTDTQYF. CDR3 in DNA: TGCGCCAGCAGCCAGGGACAGGGGGTTACAGATACGCAGTATTTT. Using reference TRBV5-1 and TRBJ2-3 for the parts outside the CDR3, the full variable domain is KAGVTQTPRYLIKTRGQQVTLSCSPISGHRSVSWYQQTPGQGLQFLFEYFSETQRNKGNFPGRFSGRQFSNSRSEMNVSTLELGDSALYLCASSQGQGVTDTQYFGPGTRLTVL.

The chain carries TRBV3-1 (or the pseudogene TRBV3-2) and TRBJ2-3; TRBD1 matches 8 bases. Germline V gives CDR1 LGHDT, CDR2 YNNKEL (reference sequence). The CDR3 contains 13 residues. The J segment lost 4 bases and the V segment lost 6 bases, leaving 3 bases of the junction unmatched. Here the CDR3 DNA reads TGTGCCAGCAGAAACAGGGGGGCAGATACGCAGTATTTT. This sequence encodes CASRNRGADTQYF.

The V gene is TRBV11-2, the J gene TRBJ2-5, with 7 bases matching TRBD1. The CDR3 loop spans 15 amino acids. The V gene end was trimmed by 4 bases and the J gene end by 9 bases; junction bases not matched to a gene: 14. Per the germline V gene, CDR1 is SGHAT and CDR2 is FQNNGV. The CDR3 sequence: CASSSRGQGEVAQYF. In nucleotides, the CDR3 is TGTGCCAGCAGCTCGAGGGGGCAGGGGGAAGTGGCCCAGTACTTC.

V and J are TRBV3-1 (or the pseudogene TRBV3-2) and TRBJ1-5; D gene uncertain. V lost 3 bases and J 2 bases, leaving 8 bases between the germline ends. CDR3 length: 14 amino acids. Germline CDR1 reads LGHDT; CDR2 reads YNNKEL (reference sequence). The CDR3 here is CASSHGDRNQPQHF. The DNA for the CDR3 is TGTGCCAGCAGCCACGGAGATCGCAATCAGCCCCAGCATTTT.

The genes are TRBV6-5 and TRBJ2-5, with a weak D call TRBD2 (6 bases). Trimming removed 7 bases at V and 4 bases at J, with 10 bases between. Germline V gene data show CDR1 as MNHEY and CDR2 as SVGAGI. The CDR3 runs to 12 residues. CDR3 loop: CASKGLLETQYF. The CDR3 nucleotides are TGTGCCAGCAAGGGACTTTTAGAGACCCAGTACTTC.

CDR3 amino acids: CASSSGTGNSPLHF. Written as DNA, the CDR3 is TGCGCCAGCAGCTCCGGGACAGGGAATTCACCCCTCCACTTT. V usage is TRBV5-1 and J usage is TRBJ1-6, with 9 nucleotides matching TRBD1. Germline loops: CDR1 SGHRS, CDR2 YFSETQ. J gave up 7 bases and V 3 bases, and 2 bases lay outside the gene matches. The length of the CDR3 is 14 residues.

The chain is built from TRBV28 and TRBJ1-2, with D possibly matching TRBD1 (5 bases). The CDR3 has 15 residues. Deletions cut 3 bases from V and 8 bases from J, with 19 bases between. CDR1 and CDR2 (germline): MDHEN, SYDVKM. The CDR3 nucleotides are TGTGCCAGCAGTTTGGGGCTATCTTTGGGGCTGGGCTACACCTTC. It specifies CASSLGLSLGLGYTF.

The chain combines TRBV6-1 with TRBJ2-7, with 8 bases aligning to TRBD1. This CDR3 has 15 amino acids. Germline V CDR1 and CDR2: MNHNS, SASEGT. V lost 3 bases to trimming and J lost 2 bases; unmatched junction nucleotides: 6. CDR3 amino acids: CASSDRDRPTYEQYF. As DNA, the CDR3 is TGTGCCAGCAGTGACCGGGACAGGCCGACCTACGAGCAGTACTTC.

V and J are TRBV10-3 and TRBJ2-5; 7 positions match TRBD2. Trimming removed 1 base from V and 5 bases from J; junction bases left unmatched: 1. Germline CDR1 and CDR2: ENHRY and SYGVKD. The CDR3 spans 13 residues. CDR3 region: CAISEFGRETQYF. The CDR3 DNA reads as TGTGCCATCAGTGAGTTCGGGAGGGAGACCCAGTACTTC.

Comments on this clone: The sample has other DNA sequences that encode this CDR3 too. The rearrangement uses TRBV19 and TRBJ1-5; TRBD1 agrees at 7 bases. Germline V gene lookup returns CDR1 LNHDA and CDR2 SQIVND (reference sequence). The trim removed 7 bases at V and 4 bases at J, leaving 10 bases unmatched. The CDR3 runs 15 residues. In DNA form, the CDR3 reads TGTGCCAGTACTCCTGGGGACAGCCGGAATCAGCCCCAGCATTTT. The encoded protein is CASTPGDSRNQPQHF. Based on the CDR3 plus reference TRBV19 and TRBJ1-5, the full variable domain is DGGITQSPKYLFRKEGQNVTLSCEQNLNHDAMYWYRQDPGQGLRLIYYSQIVNDFQKGDIAEGYSVSREKKESFPLTVTSAQKNPTAFYLCASTPGDSRNQPQHFGDGTRLSIL.

This sequence joins TRBV19 and TRBJ2-7, with D tentatively TRBD2 (5 bases). Germline V gives CDR1 LNHDA, CDR2 SQIVND (reference sequence). This CDR3 has 14 amino acids. Trimming left V 5 bases short and J 3 bases short, with 14 bases between. The CDR3, as DNA: TGTGCCAGTAGTTCGGGTCCCGGGGACTACGAGCAGTACTTC. As protein: CASSSGPGDYEQYF.

This clone showed up just once. The rearrangement links TRBV19 to TRBJ2-7; 8 bases fit TRBD2. The CDR3 spans 16 residues. Trimming at V came to 5 bases and at J to 3 bases, leaving 12 bases not matched to a gene. Germline V gives CDR1 LNHDA, CDR2 SQIVND (reference sequence). CDR3 residues: CASSVSGGSPYYEQYF. CDR3 nucleotide sequence: TGTGCCAGTAGTGTGAGCGGGGGCTCCCCATACTACGAGCAGTACTTC.

This clone has only one observation. The chain couples TRBV10-1 to TRBJ1-1, with TRBD1 matching 8 bases. Germline V gene sequence: CDR1 WNHNN, CDR2 SYGVQD (reference sequence). V lost 1 base to trimming and J lost 3 bases; unmatched junction nucleotides: 4. The CDR3 is 15 amino acids. The CDR3 spells CASSECRGHHTEAFF. The DNA for the CDR3 is TGCGCCAGCAGTGAGTGCAGGGGGCACCACACTGAAGCTTTCTTT.

This chain joins TRBV6-2 or TRBV6-3 and TRBJ1-6; 8 bases are a match to TRBD1. This CDR3 is built from 18 residues. V lost 2 bases, J lost 0 bases, and 6 bases stayed unmatched. Germline CDR1 is MNHEY and CDR2 is SVGEGT. The CDR3 spells CASSYRGQASSYNSPLHF. In DNA, the CDR3 is TGTGCCAGCAGTTACCGGGGACAGGCGAGCTCCTATAATTCACCCCTCCACTTT.

The chain couples TRBV6-2 or TRBV6-3 to TRBJ2-3; D possibly corresponds to TRBD2 (6 bases). CDR1 and CDR2 (germline): MNHEY, SVGEGT. The CDR3 runs to 15 residues. V lost 2 bases, J lost 7 bases, and 16 bases lay in between. CDR3 amino acids: CASSYRGEFSNTQYF. CDR3 sequence (DNA): TGTGCCAGCAGTTACCGCGGGGAGTTTAGCAATACGCAGTATTTT.

This clone was seen only a few times. The V call is TRBV5-5, the J call TRBJ1-1, with 8 bases aligning to TRBD1. V lost 4 bases and J lost 8; bases outside the gene matches: 7. This CDR3 is built from 13 residues. The germline gives CDR1 SGHKS, CDR2 YYEKEE (reference sequence). The CDR3 DNA reads as TGTGCCAGCAGCCCGGCAGGGACAGGCGAAGCTTTCTTT. As protein: CASSPAGTGEAFF.

The rearrangement joins TRBV5-1 to TRBJ1-5; D call uncertain. Germline V lookup: CDR1 SGHRS, CDR2 YFSETQ. Trimming cost V 0 bases and J 3 bases, with 4 bases left between them. This CDR3 has 13 residues. The CDR3 loop is CASSLDINQPQHF. CDR3 DNA: TGCGCCAGCAGCTTGGACATCAATCAGCCCCAGCATTTT. The full variable domain, rest sourced from reference TRBV5-1 and TRBJ1-5, is KAGVTQTPRYLIKTRGQQVTLSCSPISGHRSVSWYQQTPGQGLQFLFEYFSETQRNKGNFPGRFSGRQFSNSRSEMNVSTLELGDSALYLCASSLDINQPQHFGDGTRLSIL.

The V call is TRBV2, the J call TRBJ1-2, with a possible D match to TRBD1 (5 bases). The CDR3 extends over 12 amino acids. From germline, CDR1 is SNHLY and CDR2 FYNNEI. Trimming removed 7 bases at V and 3 bases at J, with 9 bases between. The CDR3 DNA is TGTGCCAGCAAAGGGGAACACTATGGCTACACCTTC. Its translation is CASKGEHYGYTF.

V is TRBV5-1 and J is TRBJ2-5; 10 nucleotides align to TRBD2. Germline CDR1 reads SGHRS; CDR2 reads YFSETQ. The trim removed 3 bases at V and 3 bases at J, leaving 8 bases unmatched. The CDR3 consists of 16 residues. CDR3 sequence: CASSYSGGNNKETQYF. CDR3 sequence (DNA): TGCGCCAGCAGCTATAGCGGGGGGAACAATAAAGAGACCCAGTACTTC.

The rearrangement joins TRBV6-5 to TRBJ1-2, with 8 bases aligning to TRBD1. V gave up 0 bases and J gave up 2 bases; unmatched junction bases: 2. The germline gives CDR1 MNHEY, CDR2 SVGAGI. CDR3 length: 15 amino acids. Here the CDR3 reads CASSYSGTGNYGYTF. CDR3 nucleotide sequence: TGTGCCAGCAGTTACTCGGGGACAGGAAACTATGGCTACACCTTC.